This is a list of T cell receptor beta chains from one sample in a study of blood T cell repertoires in COVID-19. Assay: immunoSEQ multiplex PCR; the TCRdb copy retains only in-frame clones and omits some. The repertoire holds some 150,000 clones, roughly nine tenths seen once, with about 4.1% in the top ten. The sequencing sample was made of peripheral blood. The receptor set was obtained from a woman aged 55-69 years with active or convalescent COVID-19. The CDR3 runs from the conserved cysteine through the conserved F or W. A D gene is named only where the DNA matches it firmly. The size field is filled for only some rows; it gives once, few, many or a size class.

j_call d_call clone_size v_call cdr3_aa cdr3_nt
TRBJ1-1 TRBD1 NA TRBV2 CARGTDTEAFF TGTGCCAGAGGGACAGACACTGAAGCTTTCTTT
TRBJ1-6 NA NA TRBV30 CAWSVQNNSPLHF TGTGCCTGGAGTGTACAAAATAATTCACCCCTCCACTTT
TRBJ2-3 NA NA TRBV7-2 CASSLVGGQLDTQYF TGTGCCAGCAGCTTAGTCGGGGGGCAATTGGATACGCAGTATTTT
TRBJ1-2 NA NA TRBV7-2 CASSPGVVRGYTF TGTGCCAGCAGCCCCGGTGTAGTACGTGGCTACACCTTC
TRBJ2-3 TRBD1 NA TRBV7-2 CASSPERPGGFFGTDTQYF TGTGCCAGCAGCCCCGAACGCCCAGGGGGCTTTTTCGGCACAGATACGCAGTATTTT
TRBJ1-1 NA NA TRBV5-1 CASSLRGITEAFF TGCGCCAGCAGCTTAAGGGGGATCACTGAAGCTTTCTTT
TRBJ1-6 NA NA TRBV11-2 CASSREGSYNSPLHF TGTGCCAGCAGCAGGGAGGGGTCCTATAATTCACCCCTCCACTTT
TRBJ1-6 NA few TRBV5-8 CASSLYREHSPLHF TGTGCCAGCAGCCTCTACAGGGAGCATTCACCCCTCCACTTT
TRBJ1-5 TRBD1 NA TRBV4-1 CASSLWTGSNQPQHF TGCGCCAGCAGCTTATGGACAGGGAGCAATCAGCCCCAGCATTTT
TRBJ2-7 TRBD2 once TRBV13 CASSKLVTSGNSYEQYF TGTGCCAGCAGCAAACTCGTGACTAGCGGGAACTCCTACGAGCAGTACTTC
TRBJ1-2 NA NA TRBV18 CASSPGSQGNYGYTF TGTGCCAGCTCGCCAGGGTCACAGGGTAACTATGGCTACACCTTC
TRBJ2-7 TRBD1 NA TRBV7-2 CASSLQGDSYEQYF TGTGCCAGCAGCTTGCAGGGGGATAGCTACGAGCAGTACTTC
TRBJ1-1 TRBD1 once TRBV4-3 CASSPNRGNTEAFF TGCGCCAGCAGCCCAAACAGGGGGAACACTGAAGCTTTCTTT
TRBJ1-1 NA once TRBV19 CASNWREKNTEAFF TGTGCCAGTAACTGGCGGGAAAAGAACACTGAAGCTTTCTTT
TRBJ2-3 TRBD1 once TRBV11-1 CACRQGPDTQYF TGTGCCTGCCGACAGGGTCCAGATACGCAGTATTTT
TRBJ2-4 TRBD1 NA TRBV6-6 CASQQGQGENIQYF TGTGCCAGCCAGCAAGGACAGGGCGAAAACATTCAGTACTTC
TRBJ1-2 TRBD1 NA TRBV19 CASSARGTANYGYTF TGTGCCAGTAGTGCCCGCGGGACAGCTAACTATGGCTACACCTTC
TRBJ2-7 NA NA TRBV14 CASSQDSGHDEQYF TGTGCCAGCAGCCAAGATTCGGGACATGATGAGCAGTACTTC
TRBJ1-3 TRBD1 NA TRBV2 CASSAEQIRGNTIYF TGTGCCAGCAGTGCAGAACAGATCAGGGGGAACACCATATATTTT
TRBJ1-1 TRBD1 NA TRBV14 CASSLNLLRTGPNTEAFF TGTGCCAGCAGCCTTAACCTTCTCCGGACAGGGCCGAACACTGAAGCTTTCTTT
TRBJ1-1 NA NA TRBV6-5 CASSYAGDGTEAFF TGTGCCAGCAGTTATGCAGGGGATGGCACTGAAGCTTTCTTT
TRBJ2-1 TRBD2 few TRBV19 CASTTVRASGGYNEQFF TGTGCCAGTACCACCGTTAGGGCTAGCGGGGGATACAATGAGCAGTTCTTC
TRBJ1-1 NA NA TRBV7-3 CASSLNGGLGPNTEAFF TGTGCCAGCAGCTTAAACGGGGGGCTAGGGCCGAACACTGAAGCTTTCTTT
TRBJ2-3 TRBD2 NA TRBV4-2 CASSRLAAWDTQYF TGTGCCAGCAGCCGACTAGCGGCCTGGGATACGCAGTATTTT
TRBJ1-1 NA NA TRBV30 CAHTTDMNTEAFF TGTGCCCATACGACGGACATGAACACTGAAGCTTTCTTT
TRBJ2-5 TRBD2 NA TRBV7-2 CASSPGGAQETQYF TGTGCCAGCAGCCCCGGGGGGGCCCAAGAGACCCAGTACTTC
TRBJ2-7 NA once TRBV21-1 CASPREQYF TGTGCCAGTCCCCGGGAGCAGTACTTC
TRBJ2-5 TRBD2 NA TRBV18 CASSPASGGLETQYF TGTGCCAGCTCACCGGCTAGCGGGGGTCTGGAGACCCAGTACTTC
TRBJ2-1 TRBD1 NA TRBV19 CASRRGPIHNEQFF TGTGCCAGTAGGAGGGGGCCGATACACAATGAGCAGTTCTTC
TRBJ1-1 NA NA TRBV3-1/TRBV3-2 CASQQADSTEAFF TGTGCCAGTCAACAGGCAGATAGCACTGAAGCTTTCTTT